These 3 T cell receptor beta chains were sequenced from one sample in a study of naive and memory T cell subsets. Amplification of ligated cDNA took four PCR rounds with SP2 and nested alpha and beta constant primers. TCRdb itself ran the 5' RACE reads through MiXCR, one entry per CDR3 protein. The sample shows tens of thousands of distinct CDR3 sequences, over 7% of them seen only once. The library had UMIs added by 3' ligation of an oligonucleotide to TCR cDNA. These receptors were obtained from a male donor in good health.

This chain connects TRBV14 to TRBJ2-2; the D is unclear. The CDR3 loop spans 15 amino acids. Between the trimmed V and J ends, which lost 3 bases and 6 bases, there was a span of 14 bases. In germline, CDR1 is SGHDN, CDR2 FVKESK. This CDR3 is CASSQLYTSAGELFF. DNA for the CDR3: TGTGCCAGCAGCCAGCTATACACGTCTGCCGGGGAGCTGTTTTTT.

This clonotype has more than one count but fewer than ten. This CDR3 is CATSDLKSAGELFF. The CDR3, as DNA: TGTGCCACCAGTGATTTGAAGTCCGCCGGGGAGCTGTTTTTT. The genes are TRBV24-1 and TRBJ2-2, with D uncertain. Germline V gene data show CDR1 as KGHDR and CDR2 as SFDVKD. This CDR3 is 14 amino acids long. V was shortened by 0 bases and J by 6 bases, with 7 bases between the two germline ends.

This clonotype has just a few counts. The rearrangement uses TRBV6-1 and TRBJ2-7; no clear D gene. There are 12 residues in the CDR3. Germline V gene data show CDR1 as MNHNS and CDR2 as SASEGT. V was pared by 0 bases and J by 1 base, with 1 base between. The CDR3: CASSEASYEQYF. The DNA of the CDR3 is TGTGCCAGCAGTGAAGCTTCCTACGAGCAGTACTTC.